This entry concerns a single T cell receptor beta chain. Its target is not known. These data are taken from a study of T cell responses to AZD1222 COVID-19 vaccine. The V segment lost 4 bases and the J segment 2 bases; nucleotides outside the gene matches: 12. Germline CDR1 SGHNT, CDR2 YYREEE (reference sequence). The CDR3 is made up of 17 amino acids. This table comes from immunoSEQ multiplex PCR, and its TCRdb copy is limited to in-frame clones, with some not included. The sample includes 17,000 or so clones, around 92% of them seen just once. Findings of the study overall: Among those given AZD1222, only six were seropositive at baseline. At 160-218 and 743-854, vaccine-associated CD4 TCRs were dominant, and they spanned spike.

The origin of this receptor is an adult who received the AZD1222 COVID-19 vaccine. V gene TRBV5-4 combines with J gene TRBJ2-3; 8 bases are a match to TRBD2. Sequenced here: peripheral blood, sampled 28 days after the second AZD1222 dose. The CDR3 DNA sequence: TGTGCCAGCAGCCCTCTGAGGAGCGGGGGTAACACAGATACGCAGTATTTT. This sequence encodes CASSPLRSGGNTDTQYF.